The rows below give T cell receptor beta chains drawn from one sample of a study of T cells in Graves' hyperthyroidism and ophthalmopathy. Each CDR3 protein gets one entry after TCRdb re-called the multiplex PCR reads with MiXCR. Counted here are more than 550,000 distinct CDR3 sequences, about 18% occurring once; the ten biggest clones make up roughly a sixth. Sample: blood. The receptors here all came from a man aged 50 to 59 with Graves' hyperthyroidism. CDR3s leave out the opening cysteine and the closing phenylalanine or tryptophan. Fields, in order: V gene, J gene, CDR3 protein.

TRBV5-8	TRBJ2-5	ASSLDPGAGETQY
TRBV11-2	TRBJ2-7	ASSLGPDRGYEQY
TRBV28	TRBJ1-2	ASSNGQKYYGYT
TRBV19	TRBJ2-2	ASSPAGGAGELF
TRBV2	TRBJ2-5	ASTLGEGRQETQY
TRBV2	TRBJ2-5	ASSGGRTVDETQY
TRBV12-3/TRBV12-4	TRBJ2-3	ASSLALAGADTQY
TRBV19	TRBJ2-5	ASSIRRELQETQY
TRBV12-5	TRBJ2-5	ASGSGPGLASQETQY
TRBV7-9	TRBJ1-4	ASSSGRGEKLF
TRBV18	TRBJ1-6	ASSTNRDNSPLH
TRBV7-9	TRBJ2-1	ASSSGVNKQGQSYNEQF
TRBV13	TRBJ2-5	ASSYMREVETQY
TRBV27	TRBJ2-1	ASSLRAGATYNEQF
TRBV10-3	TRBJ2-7	AISDLGLAGGEQY
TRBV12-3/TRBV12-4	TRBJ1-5	ASSLSPREGPQH
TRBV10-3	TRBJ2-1	AISESGELAGIDEQF
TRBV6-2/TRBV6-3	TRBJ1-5	ASKSMTGGRRAQH
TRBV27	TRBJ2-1	ASSLYAPSRAKNEQF
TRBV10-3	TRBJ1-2	AIRGTGPNYGYT
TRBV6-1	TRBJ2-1	ASGRGLYNEQF
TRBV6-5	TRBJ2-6	ASSYSRGSGANVLT
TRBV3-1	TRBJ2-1	ASSLAGGISNEQF
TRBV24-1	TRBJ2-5	ATSGAGQETQY
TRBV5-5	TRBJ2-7	ASSFQGYEQY
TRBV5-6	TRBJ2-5	ASSLMSANQETQY
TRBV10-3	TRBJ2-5	AISNARETQY
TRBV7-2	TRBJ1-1	ASISWGAGNTEAF
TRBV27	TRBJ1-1	ASSLFSGLGTEAF
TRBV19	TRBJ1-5	ASSIDSARPQH
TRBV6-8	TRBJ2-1	ASSGGLVQF
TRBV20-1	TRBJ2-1	SALSGRAYNEQF
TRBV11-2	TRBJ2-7	ASSRGAYEQY
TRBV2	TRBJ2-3	ASDATDTQY
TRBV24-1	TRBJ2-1	ATSDPRREGQSGEQF
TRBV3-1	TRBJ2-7	ASSQDPGQGYHEQY
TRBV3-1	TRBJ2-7	ASSPLTSGGAYEQY
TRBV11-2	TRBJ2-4	ASSSTDKNIQY